These 18 T cell receptor beta chains share one sample of origin, sequenced in a study of OX40 agonist ivuxolimab in advanced cancers. Sequencing was performed with immunoSEQ multiplex PCR; in TCRdb, only in-frame clones are kept and a portion is missing. In the table there are fewer than 200,000 clones, under 95% of which are singletons. The sample was CD4+ or CD8+ T cells sorted from blood, taken in a trial of the OX40 agonist ivuxolimab. The receptors were gathered from an adult with an advanced solid tumor such as melanoma, head and neck, liver or kidney cancer.

The chain joins TRBV15 to TRBJ1-5; a weak D match, TRBD1 (5 bases). CDR1 is LNHNV and CDR2 is YYDKDF in the germline V gene (reference sequence). Trimming shortened V by 1 base and J by 0 bases, and 7 bases separated the two germline ends. This CDR3 spans 15 amino acids. The CDR3 sequence is CATSRVGPSNQPQHF. CDR3 sequence (DNA): TGTGCCACCAGCAGAGTGGGACCTAGCAATCAGCCCCAGCATTTT. Using reference TRBV15 and TRBJ1-5 for the parts outside the CDR3, the full variable domain is DAMVIQNPRYQVTQFGKPVTLSCSQTLNHNVMYWYQQKSSQAPKLLFHYYDKDFNNEADTPDNFQSRRPNTSFCFLDIRSPGLGDTAMYLCATSRVGPSNQPQHFGDGTRLSIL.

The CDR3 sequence: CASSPPLADYTGDMSNEQFF. In nucleotides, the CDR3 is TGTGCCAGCAGCCCCCCTCTCGCGGACTACACAGGGGATATGAGTAATGAGCAGTTCTTC. The chain employs TRBV7-3 and TRBJ2-1; possible D gene TRBD1, 7 bases. Germline V gene data show CDR1 as SGHTA and CDR2 as FQGTGA. V was cut by 5 bases and J by 7 bases, with 33 bases left in between. The CDR3 covers 20 residues.

The chain employs TRBV7-2 and TRBJ1-1; a possible D gene is TRBD1 (5 bases). Germline CDR1 reads SGHTA; CDR2 reads FQGNSA. The CDR3 is 14 residues long. V was cut by 5 bases and J by 6 bases, with 16 bases left in between. CDR3 DNA sequence: TGTGCCAGCAGCGTCGGAGGGGAGCGCGCTGAAGCTTTCTTT. Amino acids: CASSVGGERAEAFF.

The J gene is TRBJ2-3, the V gene TRBV11-3, with TRBD2 identical over 15 bases. The CDR3 covers 17 residues. V trimming: 6 bases; J trimming: 0 bases; junction bases outside the gene matches: 4. CDR1 is SGHNT, CDR2 YENEEA, per germline. CDR3 amino acids: CASSLGLAGGSTDTQYF. The CDR3 nucleotides are TGTGCCAGCAGTCTCGGACTAGCGGGGGGGAGCACAGATACGCAGTATTTT.

V usage is TRBV7-2 and J usage is TRBJ2-4; D uncertain. CDR1 is SGHTA, CDR2 FQGNSA, per germline. This CDR3 is built from 14 residues. The ends were cut back, 2 bases at V and 0 bases at J, with 5 bases in the middle. The chain's CDR3 is CASSLYSAKNIQYF. CDR3 coding DNA: TGTGCCAGCAGCTTATACTCAGCCAAAAACATTCAGTACTTC.

This clone turned up a few times. The CDR3 is CASSRRGAGNTEAFF. DNA of the CDR3: TGTGCCAGCTCACGACGGGGGGCTGGGAACACTGAAGCTTTCTTT. The chain joins TRBV18 to TRBJ1-1; weak D call: TRBD1 (6 bases). The V and J ends lost 4 bases and 1 base respectively, with 13 bases between them. The CDR3 is 15 amino acids. Germline CDR1 and CDR2: KGHSH and LQKENI.

The chain links TRBV6-1 to TRBJ1-5; D is unresolved. Per germline, CDR1 MNHNS and CDR2 SASEGT. V dropped 2 bases and J dropped 3 bases, with 11 bases sitting between them. CDR3 length equals 15 residues. The CDR3 DNA follows: TGTGCCAGCAGTGAAACGGGTGTGATCAATCAGCCCCAGCATTTT. Its protein is CASSETGVINQPQHF.

V and J are TRBV15 and TRBJ2-7; D unclear. The CDR3 runs to 14 residues. Germline CDR1 and CDR2: LNHNV and YYDKDF (reference sequence). With 4 bases removed from V and 0 bases from J, the gap between germline ends came to 10 bases. The CDR3 sequence: CATSNGRNSYEQYF. CDR3 sequence (DNA): TGTGCCACCAGCAACGGAAGAAACTCCTACGAGCAGTACTTC. Full variable domain (rest looked up from reference TRBV15 and TRBJ2-7): DAMVIQNPRYQVTQFGKPVTLSCSQTLNHNVMYWYQQKSSQAPKLLFHYYDKDFNNEADTPDNFQSRRPNTSFCFLDIRSPGLGDTAMYLCATSNGRNSYEQYFGPGTRLTVT.

The chain joins TRBV5-4 to TRBJ2-5; TRBD1 matches at 7 bases. This CDR3 comprises 14 residues. J lost 3 bases, V lost 3 bases, and 5 bases had no gene match. CDR1 and CDR2 from the germline V gene are SGHNT and YYREEE (reference sequence). CDR3 protein: CASSSQDRKETQYF. The DNA of the CDR3 is TGTGCCAGCAGCTCTCAGGACAGGAAAGAGACCCAGTACTTC.

The genes are TRBV4-3 and TRBJ2-7; D uncertain. Germline V gives CDR1 LGHNA, CDR2 YSLEER. Trimming took off 0 bases at V and 3 bases at J, with 6 bases between the two ends. The CDR3 spans 13 residues. The CDR3, as DNA: TGCGCCAGCAGCCAAGAGGTCCGCTACGAGCAGTACTTC. It encodes CASSQEVRYEQYF.

The table lists this clone with a few counts. The rearrangement uses TRBV9 and TRBJ2-3, with TRBD1 identical over 7 bases. This CDR3 has 17 amino acids. The ends lost 4 bases at V and 0 bases at J; junction bases unmatched: 11. Per germline, CDR1 SGDLS and CDR2 YYNGEE. The CDR3 protein is CASSPLSPGQSTDTQYF. The CDR3 DNA follows: TGTGCCAGCAGCCCCCTAAGTCCGGGACAGAGCACAGATACGCAGTATTTT.

This clone appeared once. The J gene is TRBJ2-5, the V gene TRBV10-3, with 7 bases lining up with TRBD1. The CDR3 runs 13 residues. Germline V gene sequence: CDR1 ENHRY, CDR2 SYGVKD. The J segment lost 2 bases and the V segment lost 8 bases, leaving 5 bases of the junction unmatched. The CDR3 reads CAISGRGQETQYF. As DNA, the CDR3 is TGTGCCATCTCGGGCAGGGGGCAAGAGACCCAGTACTTC.

The genes are TRBV6-6 and TRBJ2-1, with 13 bases identical to TRBD2. This CDR3 spans 15 amino acids. The V gene's germline CDR1 is MNHNY and CDR2 SVGAGI (reference sequence). J gave up 6 bases and V 5 bases, and 4 bases lay outside the gene matches. The CDR3 protein is CASSTGTSGTNEQFF. CDR3 sequence (DNA): TGTGCCAGCAGTACCGGGACTAGCGGGACCAATGAGCAGTTCTTC.

The chain uses TRBV19 and TRBJ1-1; TRBD1 is a possible D gene (5 bases). The germline CDR1 and CDR2 sequences are LNHDA and SQIVND (reference sequence). V was shortened by 7 bases and J by 6 bases, with 18 bases between the two germline ends. The length of the CDR3 is 14 residues. CDR3 residues: CASNTQGKSSEAFF. The CDR3, as DNA: TGTGCCAGTAATACCCAGGGAAAGTCTTCTGAAGCTTTCTTT. Supplemented by reference TRBV19 and TRBJ1-1, the full variable domain reads DGGITQSPKYLFRKEGQNVTLSCEQNLNHDAMYWYRQDPGQGLRLIYYSQIVNDFQKGDIAEGYSVSREKKESFPLTVTSAQKNPTAFYLCASNTQGKSSEAFFGQGTRLTVV.

The rearrangement links TRBV7-8 to TRBJ1-2; no clear D gene. The CDR3 totals 13 residues. Trimming removed 3 bases at V and 4 bases at J, with 9 bases between. Per germline, CDR1 SGHVS and CDR2 FQNEAQ. The DNA for the CDR3 is TGTGCCAGCAGCTTTGGCAGACGCTATGGCTACACCTTC. Protein: CASSFGRRYGYTF. Supplemented by reference TRBV7-8 and TRBJ1-2, the full variable domain reads GAGVSQSPRYKVAKRGQDVALRCDPISGHVSLFWYQQALGQGPEFLTYFQNEAQLDKSGLPSDRFFAERPEGSVSTLKIQRTQQEDSAVYLCASSFGRRYGYTFGSGTRLTVV.

This rearrangement joins TRBV9 to TRBJ2-2; D perhaps matches TRBD2 (6 bases). V lost 3 bases and J lost 2, with 11 bases in between. CDR1 and CDR2 (germline): SGDLS, YYNGEE. The CDR3 length is 15 residues. In nucleotides, the CDR3 is TGTGCCAGCAGCGGGCGGGATTCTAACACCGGGGAGCTGTTTTTT. It translates to CASSGRDSNTGELFF.

The V call is TRBV28, the J call TRBJ2-3, with D perhaps matching TRBD2 (6 bases). V was pared by 6 bases and J by 2 bases, with 15 bases between. Germline CDR1 reads MDHEN; CDR2 reads SYDVKM. The CDR3 is 15 residues long. Here the CDR3 DNA reads TGTGCCAGCAGCTCAAGTTGGGGGGTCACAGATACGCAGTATTTT. It translates to CASSSSWGVTDTQYF.

V and J are TRBV19 and TRBJ2-2; D is possibly TRBD2 (6 bases). From germline, CDR1 is LNHDA and CDR2 SQIVND (reference sequence). The ends were cut back, 7 bases at V and 6 bases at J, with 33 bases in the middle. The length of the CDR3 is 20 residues. The CDR3, as DNA: TGTGCCAGTAATCCCTTCGCCCTCCTAGCGCCCCAAGCGGAGTCCGGGGAGCTGTTTTTT. Amino acid sequence: CASNPFALLAPQAESGELFF.